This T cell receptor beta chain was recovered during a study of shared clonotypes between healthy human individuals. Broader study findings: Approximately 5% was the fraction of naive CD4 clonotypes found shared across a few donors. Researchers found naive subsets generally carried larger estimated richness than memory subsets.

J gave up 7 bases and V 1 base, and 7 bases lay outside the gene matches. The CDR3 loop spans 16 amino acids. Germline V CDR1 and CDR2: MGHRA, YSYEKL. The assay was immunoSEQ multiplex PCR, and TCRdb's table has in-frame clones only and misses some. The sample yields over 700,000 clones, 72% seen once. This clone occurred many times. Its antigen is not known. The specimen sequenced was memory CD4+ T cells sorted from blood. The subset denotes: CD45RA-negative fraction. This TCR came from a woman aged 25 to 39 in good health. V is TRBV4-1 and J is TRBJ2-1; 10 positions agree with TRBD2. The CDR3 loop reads CASSQATSGNRNEQFF. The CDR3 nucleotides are TGCGCCAGCAGCCAAGCCACTAGCGGGAATAGGAATGAGCAGTTCTTC.